Here is one TCR beta chain with its context. The antigen is undetermined. These data originate in a study of a mutant IDH1 vaccine in newly diagnosed glioma. The CDR3 is made up of 15 amino acids. The V end lost 6 bases, the J end lost 5 bases, and 16 bases lay between the germline ends. Germline assignment: CDR1 MNHEY and CDR2 SVGAGI. Clones were read by immunoSEQ multiplex PCR, and TCRdb kept only the in-frame ones, dropping some. The data contain 40,000 to 60,000 clones, around 80% of them singletons. Documented time point: week 5, during vaccination. Topical imiquimod was applied with each vaccine dose, which held 300 ug of mutant IDH1 20-mer peptide.

The chain carries TRBV6-5 and TRBJ2-2, with D perhaps matching TRBD1 or TRBD2 (7 bases each). The TCR comes from a woman aged 40 to 55 with glioma. The sample in question was PBMCs, obtained from a glioma patient whose treatment included an IDH1 peptide vaccine. CDR3 nucleotides: TGTGCCAGCAGCCCCTCCCAGGGGGGGACCGGGGAGCTGTTTTTT. Encoded protein: CASSPSQGGTGELFF.